The 20 T cell receptor beta chains reported below all come from one sample, sequenced in a study of shared clonotypes between healthy human individuals. Sequencing was performed with immunoSEQ multiplex PCR; in TCRdb, only in-frame clones are kept and a portion is missing. This sample has approximately 480,000 clones, with about three quarters found just once. The sequencing sample was made of PBMCs. These TCRs come from a woman aged 40-49 years in good health. Some clones in this sample may be carry-over from other donors' samples.

Worth noting for this clone: Other DNA sequences in the same sample also yield this CDR3. V gene TRBV9 combines with J gene TRBJ1-1; D gene uncertain. With 1 base removed from V and 4 bases from J, the gap between germline ends came to 8 bases. Germline CDR1 reads SGDLS; CDR2 reads YYNGEE. The CDR3 extends over 13 amino acids. The CDR3 bases are TGTGCCAGCAGCGTATCGGGCGGCACTGAAGCTTTCTTT. This gives the protein CASSVSGGTEAFF.

This clone has a handful of counts. The chain employs TRBV7-3 and TRBJ2-3, with no clear D. Deletions cut 2 bases from V and 0 bases from J, with 9 bases between. The CDR3 runs to 15 residues. Germline V CDR1 and CDR2: SGHTA, FQGTGA. The CDR3 nucleotides are TGTGCCAGCAGCTTACGGTGGGGTAGCACAGATACGCAGTATTTT. Translating it yields CASSLRWGSTDTQYF.

The chain employs TRBV4-1 and TRBJ2-3, with 10 bases fitting TRBD2. CDR1 and CDR2 from the germline V gene are MGHRA and YSYEKL. J was trimmed by 6 bases and V by 4 bases; bases with no gene match: 22. CDR3 length: 20 amino acids. Here the CDR3 reads CASSRIAGYQREGLRDTQYF. The CDR3 coding sequence is TGCGCCAGCAGCCGGATTGCAGGGTACCAGCGGGAGGGCCTTCGGGATACGCAGTATTTT.

The CDR3 region is CAISANRAVETQYF. The CDR3 nucleotides are TGTGCCATCAGCGCGAACAGGGCGGTGGAGACCCAGTACTTC. The chain carries TRBV10-3 and TRBJ2-5; a possible D gene is TRBD1 (6 bases). V lost 6 bases, J lost 5 bases, and 16 bases lay in between. The germline V gene encodes CDR1 ENHRY and CDR2 SYGVKD. The CDR3 consists of 14 residues.

The chain is built from TRBV6-6 and TRBJ2-2; 8 bases fit TRBD2. The trim removed 4 bases at V and 4 bases at J, leaving 8 bases unmatched. This CDR3 is 16 amino acids long. Germline-derived CDR1 and CDR2 are MNHNY and SVGAGI (reference sequence). This chain's CDR3 is CASSSTGTRSTGELFF. The CDR3 region has the DNA TGTGCCAGCAGTTCCACCGGGACTAGGAGCACCGGGGAGCTGTTTTTT.

This sequence joins TRBV6-6 and TRBJ1-3; D gene unclear. CDR3 length equals 16 residues. The germline gives CDR1 MNHNY, CDR2 SVGAGI (reference sequence). V was cut by 1 base and J by 0 bases, with 10 bases left in between. The CDR3 coding sequence is TGTGCCAGCAGTTACTATGCATCCCTCTCTGGAAACACCATATATTTT. Protein sequence: CASSYYASLSGNTIYF.

This chain uses TRBV28 with TRBJ2-5; maybe TRBD2 (6 bases). The J call is uncertain, as TRBJ2-7 better fits the DNA end. The CDR3 is made up of 15 amino acids. From germline, CDR1 is MDHEN and CDR2 SYDVKM. CDR3 sequence (DNA): TGTGCCAGTGGTTTGGGACTGGGACTCGCCTACGAGCAGTACTTC. Translation gives CASGLGLGLAYEQYF.

This clone has just one count. The chain joins TRBV18 to TRBJ2-7; tentatively, D is TRBD2 (5 bases). Per the germline V gene, CDR1 is KGHSH and CDR2 is LQKENI. The V and J ends lost 2 bases and 5 bases respectively, with 10 bases between them. This CDR3 has 13 residues. The CDR3 DNA reads TGTGCCAGCTCACCATCAATGAGGGACGAGCAGTACTTC. It specifies CASSPSMRDEQYF.

The chain joins TRBV5-4 to TRBJ1-2; D not resolved. Per the germline V gene, CDR1 is SGHNT and CDR2 is YYREEE (reference sequence). Deletions cut 6 bases from V and 6 bases from J, with 27 bases between. The CDR3 totals 17 residues. The CDR3: CASNKLLGTRTGDGYTF. The CDR3 DNA sequence: TGTGCCAGCAACAAGCTTCTGGGTACACGAACTGGGGATGGCTACACCTTC.

The V gene is TRBV19, the J gene TRBJ2-6; D is perhaps TRBD2 (6 bases). The CDR3 consists of 18 residues. The germline V gene has CDR1 LNHDA and CDR2 SQIVND (reference sequence). V shed 1 base and J shed 0 bases, with 13 bases lying between them. DNA for the CDR3: TGTGCCAGTAGTATAGCGGAGGGATCAGACTCTGGGGCCAACGTCCTGACTTTC. This encodes CASSIAEGSDSGANVLTF. The full variable domain, with the rest looked up from reference TRBV19 and TRBJ2-6, is DGGITQSPKYLFRKEGQNVTLSCEQNLNHDAMYWYRQDPGQGLRLIYYSQIVNDFQKGDIAEGYSVSREKKESFPLTVTSAQKNPTAFYLCASSIAEGSDSGANVLTFGAGSRLTVL.

The chain carries TRBV11-3 and TRBJ2-5; D is perhaps TRBD1 (6 bases). The J call is in doubt because the DNA end fits TRBJ2-7 better. This CDR3 comprises 14 residues. Germline V lookup: CDR1 SGHNT, CDR2 YENEEA. CDR3 in amino acids: CASRTPGEDYEQYF. CDR3 in DNA: TGTGCCAGCAGGACTCCAGGGGAAGACTACGAGCAGTACTTC.

The J gene is TRBJ2-7, the V gene TRBV21-1; the table's TRBD2 call for D was not verified on the DNA. TRBV21-1 is labeled a pseudogene. This CDR3 is built from 19 residues. In DNA form, the CDR3 reads TGTGCCAGCAGCAAAGATGACAGGGCTGCTAGCGGGAGTGGCTACGAGCAGTACTTC. It translates to CASSKDDRAASGSGYEQYF.

The CDR3 DNA reads TGTGCCAGTTTTTGGGGTAGGACAGGTCACGGGGAGCTGTTTTTT. It specifies CASFWGRTGHGELFF. This rearrangement joins TRBV28 to TRBJ2-2; TRBD1 matches at 7 bases. J was trimmed by 7 bases and V by 9 bases; bases with no gene match: 14. This CDR3 has 15 residues. CDR1 MDHEN and CDR2 SYDVKM come from the germline V gene.

The chain is built from TRBV5-4 and TRBJ2-5; 8 nucleotides align to TRBD2. The CDR3 is 14 residues long. The ends lost 5 bases at V and 3 bases at J; junction bases unmatched: 6. Germline CDR1 reads SGHNT; CDR2 reads YYREEE (reference sequence). This CDR3 is CASSSGTRKETQYF. The CDR3 coding sequence is TGTGCCAGCAGTTCCGGGACTAGAAAAGAGACCCAGTACTTC.

At least ten counts were recorded for this clone. The gene calls are TRBV6-4 and TRBJ2-1; a possible D gene is TRBD2 (6 bases). V lost 8 bases, J lost 5 bases, and 16 bases lay in between. This CDR3 has 14 residues. The germline CDR1 and CDR2 sequences are MRHNA and SNTAGT. Here the CDR3 reads CASAPRESHNEQFF. CDR3 nucleotides: TGTGCCAGCGCCCCCCGGGAGTCCCACAATGAGCAGTTCTTC.

On this clone itself: A much larger clone sits a single nucleotide away, making a read error possible. The chain employs TRBV11-1 and TRBJ2-3, with D unclear. The CDR3 length is 13 residues. Deletions cut 1 base from V and 1 base from J, with 3 bases between. In germline, CDR1 is SGHAT, CDR2 FQDESV (reference sequence). The CDR3, as DNA: TGTGCCAGCAGCTTAGAGGGCACAGATACGCAGTATTTT. Its protein product is CASSLEGTDTQYF. Full variable domain (remainder filled in from reference TRBV11-1 and TRBJ2-3): EAEVAQSPRYKITEKSQAVAFWCDPISGHATLYWYRQILGQGPELLVQFQDESVVDDSQLPKDRFSAERLKGVDSTLKIQPAELGDSAMYLCASSLEGTDTQYFGPGTRLTVL.

This rearrangement joins TRBV28 to TRBJ1-3; no clear D gene. Trimming shortened V by 10 bases and J by 3 bases, and 13 bases separated the two germline ends. The V gene's germline CDR1 is MDHEN and CDR2 SYDVKM. The CDR3 extends over 13 amino acids. For the CDR3, the DNA is TGTGCCACCGGGAGGGCAAATGGAAACACCATATATTTT. The encoded protein is CATGRANGNTIYF.

The V and J genes are TRBV5-1 and TRBJ1-1; D may be TRBD1 (5 bases). In germline, CDR1 is SGHRS, CDR2 YFSETQ. V lost 0 bases, J lost 4 bases, and 13 bases lay in between. CDR3 length: 15 residues. The CDR3 loop is CASSLASRGGTEAFF. Here the CDR3 DNA reads TGCGCCAGCAGCTTGGCCAGTAGGGGAGGCACTGAAGCTTTCTTT.

This clone occurred once. The rearrangement uses TRBV5-4 and TRBJ2-2; 8 nucleotides line up with TRBD1. The germline V gene has CDR1 SGHNT and CDR2 YYREEE (reference sequence). The CDR3 length is 15 residues. J gave up 3 bases and V 4 bases, and 5 bases lay outside the gene matches. The CDR3, as DNA: TGTGCCAGCAGCCAAACACAGGGGGACACCGGGGAGCTGTTTTTT. It encodes CASSQTQGDTGELFF.

The chain employs TRBV4-3 and TRBJ1-2; possibly TRBD1 for D (5 bases). Germline CDR1 and CDR2: LGHNA and YSLEER. V lost 4 bases, J lost 8 bases, and 17 bases lay in between. This CDR3 has 14 amino acids. The CDR3 nucleotides read TGCGCCAGCAGCCTAACCTTAACGGAGGGGGGCTACACCTTC. It is translated as CASSLTLTEGGYTF.